One and the same sample provided the 16 T cell receptor beta chains below, sequenced in a study of T cell changes during pregnancy in multiple sclerosis. Profiled with immunoSEQ multiplex PCR; TCRdb holds only in-frame clones, not every one. The repertoire has 35,000 to 55,000 clones, around 93% of them found once; the top ten carry roughly 3.8%. Specimen: CD8+ T cells from peripheral blood mononuclear cells, collected after pregnancy. These receptors were obtained from a female donor with multiple sclerosis, enrolled in a pregnancy study.

This chain joins TRBV19 and TRBJ1-1; D is possibly TRBD1 (6 bases). The ends were cut back, 9 bases at V and 0 bases at J, with 17 bases in the middle. This CDR3 spans 15 amino acids. Germline V gene sequence: CDR1 LNHDA, CDR2 SQIVND (reference sequence). The DNA of the CDR3 is TGTGCCAGCGCGACAGACGGGGACATGAACACTGAAGCTTTCTTT. Protein: CASATDGDMNTEAFF. Combining the CDR3 with reference TRBV19 and TRBJ1-1 gives the whole variable domain DGGITQSPKYLFRKEGQNVTLSCEQNLNHDAMYWYRQDPGQGLRLIYYSQIVNDFQKGDIAEGYSVSREKKESFPLTVTSAQKNPTAFYLCASATDGDMNTEAFFGQGTRLTVV.

The CDR3 coding sequence is TGTGCCAGTAGCATGACAGGGGGCCAAGAGACCCAGTACTTC. This encodes CASSMTGGQETQYF. The rearrangement links TRBV19 to TRBJ2-5, with 9 bases matching TRBD1. Trimming removed 6 bases from V and 1 base from J; junction bases left unmatched: 3. The germline V gene encodes CDR1 LNHDA and CDR2 SQIVND (reference sequence). The CDR3 extends over 14 amino acids.

The genes are TRBV11-2 and TRBJ2-1, with 7 bases matching TRBD2. The CDR3 runs to 17 residues. Germline loops: CDR1 SGHAT, CDR2 FQNNGV. Germline trimming cut 5 bases from V and 4 bases from J; bases unmatched to any gene: 14. The CDR3: CASSPNLLAELYNEQFF. The DNA for the CDR3 is TGTGCCAGCAGCCCAAATCTCCTAGCGGAACTATACAATGAGCAGTTCTTC. Full variable domain (outside the CDR3, taken from reference TRBV11-2 and TRBJ2-1): EAGVAQSPRYKIIEKRQSVAFWCNPISGHATLYWYQQILGQGPKLLIQFQNNGVVDDSQLPKDRFSAERLKGVDSTLKIQPAKLEDSAVYLCASSPNLLAELYNEQFFGPGTRLTVL.

The chain links TRBV21-1 to TRBJ2-5; TRBD1, the D gene given by the table, was not confirmed from the DNA. TRBV21-1 is classified as a pseudogene. This CDR3 is 17 amino acids long. CDR3 in DNA: TGTGCCAGCAGCGCCCCTGCATGGGGTGGGGGCGAAGAGACCCAGTACTTC. This gives the protein CASSAPAWGGGEETQYF.

This chain's CDR3 is CASSEKLAGGPGEQYF. The CDR3 bases are TGTGCCAGCAGTGAGAAACTAGCGGGAGGGCCAGGCGAGCAGTACTTC. This chain connects TRBV2 to TRBJ2-7; the match to TRBD2 covers 13 bases. This CDR3 has 16 residues. The germline V gene encodes CDR1 SNHLY and CDR2 FYNNEI. Losses at the gene ends were 3 bases for V and 6 bases for J; bases not matched to a gene: 8.

The rearrangement joins TRBV27 to TRBJ1-2; the D gene is possibly TRBD1 (6 bases). This CDR3 spans 15 amino acids. Trimming left V 5 bases short and J 4 bases short, with 17 bases between. Germline V CDR1 and CDR2: MNHEY, SMNVEV (reference sequence). The CDR3 loop reads CASSPGTTGSYGYTF. In DNA form, the CDR3 reads TGTGCCAGCAGTCCGGGAACGACAGGATCCTATGGCTACACCTTC.

The genes are TRBV29-1 and TRBJ2-1, with 7 bases lining up with TRBD1. The CDR3 is 14 residues long. V gave up 7 bases and J gave up 1 base; unmatched junction bases: 7. CDR1 is SQVTM, CDR2 ANQGSEA, per germline. The CDR3 spells CSAPTGTSYNEQFF. In nucleotides, the CDR3 is TGCAGCGCCCCGACAGGGACGTCCTACAATGAGCAGTTCTTC.

The chain carries TRBV7-9 and TRBJ2-7; TRBD1 matches 9 bases. The CDR3 is made up of 16 amino acids. CDR1 is SEHNR, CDR2 FQNEAQ, per germline (reference sequence). J was trimmed by 1 base and V by 5 bases; bases with no gene match: 9. CDR3 sequence (DNA): TGTGCCAGCAGCCACAGGGGGCGCGACCAATCCTACGAGCAGTACTTC. Translated: CASSHRGRDQSYEQYF. The complete variable domain, with remaining parts taken from reference TRBV7-9 and TRBJ2-7, reads DTGVSQNPRHKITKRGQNVTFRCDPISEHNRLYWYRQTLGQGPEFLTYFQNEAQLEKSRLLSDRFSAERPKGSFSTLEIQRTEQGDSAMYLCASSHRGRDQSYEQYFGPGTRLTVT.

The rearrangement joins TRBV7-9 to TRBJ2-5; TRBD1 might be the D (6 bases). The CDR3 is 14 residues long. Looked up from germline, CDR1 is SEHNR and CDR2 is FQNEAQ (reference sequence). The V gene lost 3 bases and the J gene lost 2 bases, with 10 bases spanning the gap. The DNA for the CDR3 is TGTGCCAGCAGCTTTACCACAGGGCAAGAGACCCAGTACTTC. Its translation: CASSFTTGQETQYF. The whole variable domain, remainder taken from reference TRBV7-9 and TRBJ2-5, is DTGVSQNPRHKITKRGQNVTFRCDPISEHNRLYWYRQTLGQGPEFLTYFQNEAQLEKSRLLSDRFSAERPKGSFSTLEIQRTEQGDSAMYLCASSFTTGQETQYFGPGTRLLVL.

This clone was detected only once. V gene TRBV19 combines with J gene TRBJ2-1; TRBD2 matches 7 bases. The J segment lost 7 bases and the V segment lost 3 bases, leaving 3 bases of the junction unmatched. CDR3 size: 13 residues. Germline CDR1 is LNHDA and CDR2 is SQIVND (reference sequence). The CDR3: CASSIGEGNEQFF. CDR3 nucleotide sequence: TGTGCCAGTAGTATCGGGGAGGGAAATGAGCAGTTCTTC. Full variable domain (rest looked up from reference TRBV19 and TRBJ2-1): DGGITQSPKYLFRKEGQNVTLSCEQNLNHDAMYWYRQDPGQGLRLIYYSQIVNDFQKGDIAEGYSVSREKKESFPLTVTSAQKNPTAFYLCASSIGEGNEQFFGPGTRLTVL.

This clone was observed a single time. CDR3 sequence: CASNSGPDLTYEQYF. The CDR3 nucleotides are TGTGCCAGTAACTCCGGACCGGACTTAACCTACGAGCAGTACTTC. V gene TRBV19 combines with J gene TRBJ2-7; D may be TRBD2 (5 bases). CDR1 LNHDA and CDR2 SQIVND come from the germline V gene (reference sequence). There are 15 residues in the CDR3. Trimming left V 7 bases short and J 2 bases short, with 18 bases between.

The chain combines TRBV6-5 with TRBJ2-2; TRBD1 agrees at 7 bases. Germline V gene lookup returns CDR1 MNHEY and CDR2 SVGAGI. Unmatched junction bases numbered 10, after V lost 5 bases and J lost 7 bases. The CDR3 loop spans 15 amino acids. The CDR3 protein is CASSPRTGVGGELFF. CDR3 DNA sequence: TGTGCCAGCAGTCCGAGAACAGGGGTAGGCGGGGAGCTGTTTTTT.

The rearrangement uses TRBV10-3 and TRBJ1-2; no clear D gene. V lost 6 bases and J lost 6, with 20 bases in between. CDR3 length: 15 residues. Germline V gene lookup returns CDR1 ENHRY and CDR2 SYGVKD. This chain's CDR3 is CAISKSRIEGDGYTF. As DNA, the CDR3 is TGTGCCATCAGCAAAAGCCGAATCGAGGGAGATGGCTACACCTTC.

The chain couples TRBV27 to TRBJ1-5; tentatively, D is TRBD1 (5 bases). The CDR3 length is 16 residues. The germline gives CDR1 MNHEY, CDR2 SMNVEV (reference sequence). V was clipped by 5 bases and J by 1 base, with 15 bases between them. The CDR3 protein is CASSQGYPQSNQPQHF. As DNA, the CDR3 is TGTGCCAGCAGTCAGGGCTACCCGCAAAGCAATCAGCCCCAGCATTTT.

This sequence joins TRBV9 and TRBJ2-5; D is unclear. Looked up from germline, CDR1 is SGDLS and CDR2 is YYNGEE. The CDR3 spans 14 residues. Deletions cut 0 bases from V and 5 bases from J, with 11 bases between. CDR3 in DNA: TGTGCCAGCAGCGTAGATGGCGTGAGGGAGACCCAGTACTTC. This encodes CASSVDGVRETQYF.

This clone was recorded only once. The J gene is TRBJ1-1, the V gene TRBV9; TRBD1 agrees at 7 bases. The ends lost 2 bases at V and 6 bases at J; junction bases unmatched: 13. CDR1 and CDR2 (germline): SGDLS, YYNGEE. The CDR3 totals 16 residues. CDR3 region: CASSVSGQPLGAEAFF. CDR3 nucleotide sequence: TGTGCCAGCAGCGTCTCGGGACAGCCCCTGGGGGCTGAAGCTTTCTTT.